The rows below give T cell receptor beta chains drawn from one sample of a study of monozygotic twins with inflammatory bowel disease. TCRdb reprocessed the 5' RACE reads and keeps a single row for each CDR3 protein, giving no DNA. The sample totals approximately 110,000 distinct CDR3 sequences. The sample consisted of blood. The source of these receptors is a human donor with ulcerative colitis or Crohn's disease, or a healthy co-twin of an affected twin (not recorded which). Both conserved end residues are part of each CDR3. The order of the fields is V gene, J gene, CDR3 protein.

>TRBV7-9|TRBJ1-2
CASSSGRRPTF
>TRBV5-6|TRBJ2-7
CASSLGLGAPSYEQYF
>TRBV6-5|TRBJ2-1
CASSSGSSYNEQFF
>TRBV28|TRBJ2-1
CASSSGGTGSGEQFF
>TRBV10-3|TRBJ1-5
CAISDQGGNQPQHF
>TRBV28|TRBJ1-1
CASSETGLWTEAFF
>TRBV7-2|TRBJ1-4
CASSLWGNEKLFF
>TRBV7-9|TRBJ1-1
CASSRREGGTEAFF
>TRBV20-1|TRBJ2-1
CRPEKGNEQFF
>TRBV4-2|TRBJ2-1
CASSQDSWGEQFF
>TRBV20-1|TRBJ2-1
CSARRGLAGVEQFF
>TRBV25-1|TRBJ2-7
CASSERQRNSYEQYF
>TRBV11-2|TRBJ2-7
CASSLDPGLLLEQYF
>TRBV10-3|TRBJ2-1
CAGGESYNEQFF
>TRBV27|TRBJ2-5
CASSLMTGGRAETQYF
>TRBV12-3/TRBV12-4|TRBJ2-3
CASSFRGPHGTQYF
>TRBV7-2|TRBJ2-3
CASSHFERGDPDTQYF
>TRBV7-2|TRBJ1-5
CASSLASGNQPQHF
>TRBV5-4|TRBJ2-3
CASSPWTSGRADTQYF
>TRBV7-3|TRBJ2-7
CASSFTRIGYEQYF
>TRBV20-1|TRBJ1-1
CSARGSTGEAFF
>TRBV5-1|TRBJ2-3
CASTRGGSTDTQYF
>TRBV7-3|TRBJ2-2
CASSLLANTGELFF
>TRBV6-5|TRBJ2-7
CASSYSGATYEQYF
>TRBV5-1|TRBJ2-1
CASREDRYNEQFF
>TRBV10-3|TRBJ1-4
CAISESPRTNEKLFF
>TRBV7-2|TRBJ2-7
CASSLAAGGSSYEQYF
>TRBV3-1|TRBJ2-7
CASSQDEGARYEQYF
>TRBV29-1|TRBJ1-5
CSVVAGGNQPQHF
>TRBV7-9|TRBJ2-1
CASSPRRDSNNEQFF
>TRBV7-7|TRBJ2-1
CASSPDIYNEQFF
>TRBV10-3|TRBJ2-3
CAISDSGYTQYF
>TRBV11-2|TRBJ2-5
CASSPRTDLETQYF
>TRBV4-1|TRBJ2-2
CASSPSPLGGELFF
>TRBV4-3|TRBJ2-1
CASGNSYNEQFF
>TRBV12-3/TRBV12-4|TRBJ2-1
CASSGLAGRSSYNEQFF
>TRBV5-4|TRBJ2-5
CASSALAGLQETQYF
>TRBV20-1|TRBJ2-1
CSARDSGGASYNEQFF